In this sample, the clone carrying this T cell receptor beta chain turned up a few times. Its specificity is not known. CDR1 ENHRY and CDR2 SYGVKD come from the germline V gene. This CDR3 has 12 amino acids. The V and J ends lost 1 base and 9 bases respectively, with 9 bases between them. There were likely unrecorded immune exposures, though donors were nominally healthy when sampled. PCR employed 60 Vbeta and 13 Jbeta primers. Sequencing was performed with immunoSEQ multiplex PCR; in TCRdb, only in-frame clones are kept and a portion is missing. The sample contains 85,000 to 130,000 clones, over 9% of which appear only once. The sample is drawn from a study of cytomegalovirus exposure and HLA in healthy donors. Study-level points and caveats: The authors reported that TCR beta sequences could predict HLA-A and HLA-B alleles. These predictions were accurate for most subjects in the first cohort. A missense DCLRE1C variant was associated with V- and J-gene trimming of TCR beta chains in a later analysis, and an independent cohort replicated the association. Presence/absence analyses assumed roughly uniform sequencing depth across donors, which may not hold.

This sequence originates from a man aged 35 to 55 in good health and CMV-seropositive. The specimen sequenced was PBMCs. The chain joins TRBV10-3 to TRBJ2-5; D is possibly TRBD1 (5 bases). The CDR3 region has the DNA TGTGCCATCAGTGAGTTAGGGGTGGCCCAGTACTTC. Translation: CAISELGVAQYF.